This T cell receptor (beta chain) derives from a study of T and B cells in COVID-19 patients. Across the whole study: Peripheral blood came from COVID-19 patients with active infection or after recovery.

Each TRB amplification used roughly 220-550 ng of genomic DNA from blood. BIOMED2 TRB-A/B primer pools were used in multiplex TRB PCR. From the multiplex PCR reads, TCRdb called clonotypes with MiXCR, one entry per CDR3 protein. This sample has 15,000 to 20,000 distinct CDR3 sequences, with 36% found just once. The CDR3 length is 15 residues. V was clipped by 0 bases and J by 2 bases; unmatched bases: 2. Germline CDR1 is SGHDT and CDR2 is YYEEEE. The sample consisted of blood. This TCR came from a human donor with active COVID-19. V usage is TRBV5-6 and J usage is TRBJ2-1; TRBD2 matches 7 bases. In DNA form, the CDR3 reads TGTGCCAGCAGCTTGGAAAGCGGGGCCTACAATGAGCAGTTCTTC. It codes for CASSLESGAYNEQFF.